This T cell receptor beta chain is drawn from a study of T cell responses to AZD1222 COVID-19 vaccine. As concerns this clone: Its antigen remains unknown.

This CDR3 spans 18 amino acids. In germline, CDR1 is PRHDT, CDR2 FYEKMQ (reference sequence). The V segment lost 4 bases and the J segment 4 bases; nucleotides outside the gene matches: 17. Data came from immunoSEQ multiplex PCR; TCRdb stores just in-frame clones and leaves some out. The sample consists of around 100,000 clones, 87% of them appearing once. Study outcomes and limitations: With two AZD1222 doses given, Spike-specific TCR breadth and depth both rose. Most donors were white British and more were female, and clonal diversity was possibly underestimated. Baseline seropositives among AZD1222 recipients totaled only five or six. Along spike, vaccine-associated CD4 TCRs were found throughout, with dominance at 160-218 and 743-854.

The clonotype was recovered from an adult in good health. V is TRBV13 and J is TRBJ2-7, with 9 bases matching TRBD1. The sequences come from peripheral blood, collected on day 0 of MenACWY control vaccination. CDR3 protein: CASSSQGAGGSLAYEQYF. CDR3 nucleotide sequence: TGTGCCAGCAGCTCACAGGGGGCTGGCGGGAGCTTAGCATACGAGCAGTACTTC. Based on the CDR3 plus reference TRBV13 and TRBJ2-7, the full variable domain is AAGVIQSPRHLIKEKRETATLKCYPIPRHDTVYWYQQGPGQDPQFLISFYEKMQSDKGSIPDRFSAQQFSDYHSELNMSSLELGDSALYFCASSSQGAGGSLAYEQYFGPGTRLTVT.